Listed below are T cell receptor beta chains from one sample, sequenced in a study of molecular identifiers for immune sequencing clone quantification. Using its own MiXCR run on the PCR reads, TCRdb lists one record per CDR3 protein. The sample records approximately 550,000 distinct CDR3 sequences, about a fifth being singletons. The sample was naive CD8+ T cells from blood, with Jurkat cell RNA spiked in. Receptor source: a human donor in good health. Some libraries in this study had Jurkat cell RNA spiked in. Both conserved end residues are part of each CDR3. D genes are given only for firm matches. Clone size is stated in some rows and not others, as once, few, many or a class when expanded.

J: TRBJ2-1
size: NA
V: TRBV5-1
D: NA
CDR3: CASSLATGGFEDEQFF
DNA: TGCGCCAGCAGCTTGGCCACTGGGGGCTTTGAGGATGAGCAGTTCTTC

J: TRBJ2-5
size: NA
V: TRBV3-1
D: TRBD1
CDR3: CASSQGVPGQYQETQYF
DNA: TGTGCCAGCAGCCAAGGAGTTCCGGGACAGTACCAAGAGACCCAGTACTTC

J: TRBJ2-7
size: many
V: TRBV7-2
D: NA
CDR3: CASSLGWSREQYF
DNA: TGTGCCAGCAGCTTAGGCTGGAGCAGGGAGCAGTACTTC

J: TRBJ2-7
size: few
V: TRBV4-1
D: NA
CDR3: CASSQEEKSYEQYF
DNA: TGCGCCAGCAGCCAGGAAGAGAAGTCCTACGAGCAGTACTTC

J: TRBJ1-1
size: NA
V: TRBV29-1
D: NA
CDR3: CGVPQENTEAFF
DNA: TGCGGCGTCCCACAAGAGAACACTGAAGCTTTCTTT

J: TRBJ2-1
size: few
V: TRBV6-5
D: TRBD2
CDR3: CASSYTGGPREQFF
DNA: TGTGCCAGCAGTTACACGGGAGGGCCGCGTGAGCAGTTCTTC

J: TRBJ2-3
size: NA
V: TRBV10-3
D: NA
CDR3: CAIRDGTIGSTDTQYF
DNA: TGTGCCATCAGGGACGGAACGATTGGTAGCACAGATACGCAGTATTTT

J: TRBJ1-1
size: many
V: TRBV5-1
D: NA
CDR3: CASSLVSGLLDTEAFF
DNA: TGCGCCAGCAGCTTGGTCTCCGGGCTGCTCGACACTGAAGCTTTCTTT

J: TRBJ2-7
size: few
V: TRBV19
D: TRBD1
CDR3: CASSQSSGGAIPYEQYF
DNA: TGTGCCAGTAGTCAATCATCAGGGGGCGCCATCCCCTACGAGCAGTACTTC

J: TRBJ2-7
size: NA
V: TRBV7-9
D: NA
CDR3: CASSPIKGDIKSYEQYF
DNA: TGTGCCAGCAGCCCGATTAAAGGGGACATCAAATCCTACGAGCAGTACTTC

J: TRBJ1-1
size: many
V: TRBV10-3
D: TRBD1
CDR3: CAIKQGVYTEAFF
DNA: TGTGCCATCAAACAGGGGGTCTACACTGAAGCTTTCTTT

J: TRBJ2-1
size: many
V: TRBV2
D: NA
CDR3: CASSVYGGSSYNEQFF
DNA: TGTGCCAGCAGTGTTTACGGGGGAAGCTCCTACAATGAGCAGTTCTTC

J: TRBJ2-3
size: many
V: TRBV7-2
D: TRBD2
CDR3: CASSYSGGQDTDTQYF
DNA: TGTGCCAGCAGCTACTCGGGGGGGCAGGACACAGATACGCAGTATTTT

J: TRBJ1-5
size: many
V: TRBV7-9
D: NA
CDR3: CASSNYSNQPQHF
DNA: TGTGCCAGCAGCAATTATAGCAATCAGCCCCAGCATTTT

J: TRBJ2-1
size: NA
V: TRBV18
D: TRBD1
CDR3: CASSPGWDRGRLGYNEQFF
DNA: TGTGCCAGCTCACCAGGATGGGACAGGGGGCGCCTGGGGTACAATGAGCAGTTCTTC

J: TRBJ1-1
size: NA
V: TRBV7-2
D: NA
CDR3: CASSVQGEAFF
DNA: TGTGCCAGCAGCGTACAGGGTGAAGCTTTCTTT

J: TRBJ2-3
size: many
V: TRBV6-2/TRBV6-3
D: NA
CDR3: CASLEGPYPDTQYF
DNA: TGTGCCAGCTTAGAAGGACCCTACCCCGATACGCAGTATTTT

J: TRBJ1-1
size: many
V: TRBV13
D: TRBD1
CDR3: CASSSSSGTEEAFF
DNA: TGTGCCAGCAGCTCCTCATCCGGGACAGAAGAAGCTTTCTTT

J: TRBJ2-7
size: NA
V: TRBV9
D: NA
CDR3: CASSEGGEQYF
DNA: TGTGCCAGCAGCGAGGGGGGGGAGCAGTACTTC

J: TRBJ2-1
size: few
V: TRBV4-3
D: NA
CDR3: CASSQVVYNEQFF
DNA: TGCGCCAGCAGCCAAGTTGTGTACAATGAGCAGTTCTTC

J: TRBJ2-3
size: many
V: TRBV6-1
D: TRBD2
CDR3: CASWGLASTDTQYF
DNA: TGTGCCAGCTGGGGACTAGCCAGCACAGATACGCAGTATTTT

J: TRBJ1-2
size: many
V: TRBV19
D: NA
CDR3: CASSPTVTLPLTF
DNA: TGTGCCAGTAGTCCCACTGTGACTCTCCCGCTAACCTTC

J: TRBJ2-2
size: NA
V: TRBV25-1
D: NA
CDR3: CASSEFMGNTGELFF
DNA: TGTGCCAGCAGTGAATTTATGGGGAACACCGGGGAGCTGTTTTTT

J: TRBJ2-7
size: NA
V: TRBV19
D: NA
CDR3: CASSISAWGAYEQYF
DNA: TGTGCCAGTAGTATTTCTGCGTGGGGGGCTTACGAGCAGTACTTC